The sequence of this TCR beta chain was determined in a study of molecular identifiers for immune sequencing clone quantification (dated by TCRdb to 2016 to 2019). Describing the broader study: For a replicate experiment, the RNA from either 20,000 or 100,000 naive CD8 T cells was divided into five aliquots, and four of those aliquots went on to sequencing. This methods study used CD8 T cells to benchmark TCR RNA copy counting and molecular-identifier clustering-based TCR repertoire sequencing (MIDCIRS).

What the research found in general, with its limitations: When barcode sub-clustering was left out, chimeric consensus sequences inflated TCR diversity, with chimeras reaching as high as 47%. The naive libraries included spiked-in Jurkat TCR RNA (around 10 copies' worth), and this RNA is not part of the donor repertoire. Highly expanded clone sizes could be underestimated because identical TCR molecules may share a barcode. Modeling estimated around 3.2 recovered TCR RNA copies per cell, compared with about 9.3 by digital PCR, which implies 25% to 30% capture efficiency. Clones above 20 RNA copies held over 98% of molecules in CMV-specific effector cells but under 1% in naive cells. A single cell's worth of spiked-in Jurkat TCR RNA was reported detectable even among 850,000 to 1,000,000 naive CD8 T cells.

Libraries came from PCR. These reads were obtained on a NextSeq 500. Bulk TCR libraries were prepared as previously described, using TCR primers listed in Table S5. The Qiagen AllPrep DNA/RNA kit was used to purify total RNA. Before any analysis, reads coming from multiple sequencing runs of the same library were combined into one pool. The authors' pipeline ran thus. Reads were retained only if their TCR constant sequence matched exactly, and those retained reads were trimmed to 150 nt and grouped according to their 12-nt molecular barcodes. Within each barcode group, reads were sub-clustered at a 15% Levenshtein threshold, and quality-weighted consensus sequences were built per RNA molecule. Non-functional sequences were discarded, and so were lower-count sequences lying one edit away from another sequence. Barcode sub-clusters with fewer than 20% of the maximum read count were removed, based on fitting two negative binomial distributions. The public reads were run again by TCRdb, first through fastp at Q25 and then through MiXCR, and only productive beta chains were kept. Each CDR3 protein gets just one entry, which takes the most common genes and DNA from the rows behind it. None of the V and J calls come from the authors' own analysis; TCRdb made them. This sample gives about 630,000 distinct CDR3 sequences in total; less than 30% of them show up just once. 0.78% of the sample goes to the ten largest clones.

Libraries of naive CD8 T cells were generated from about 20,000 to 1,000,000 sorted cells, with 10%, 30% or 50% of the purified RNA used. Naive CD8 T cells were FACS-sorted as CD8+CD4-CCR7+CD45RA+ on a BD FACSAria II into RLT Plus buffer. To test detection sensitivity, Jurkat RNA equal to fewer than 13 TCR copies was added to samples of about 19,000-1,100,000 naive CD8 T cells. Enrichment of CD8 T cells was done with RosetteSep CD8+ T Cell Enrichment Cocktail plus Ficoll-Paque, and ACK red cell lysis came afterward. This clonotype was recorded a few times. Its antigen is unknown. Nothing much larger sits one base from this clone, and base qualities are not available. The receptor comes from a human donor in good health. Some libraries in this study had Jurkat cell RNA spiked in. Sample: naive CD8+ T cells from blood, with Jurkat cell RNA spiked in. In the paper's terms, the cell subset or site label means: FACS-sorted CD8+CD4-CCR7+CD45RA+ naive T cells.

The DNA reads TGTGCCAGCAGCTTAGCGCTGACAGGCTACGAGCAGTACTTC. Its translation reads: CASSLALTGYEQYF. Here the chain combines TRBV7-9 and TRBJ2-7; the D region possibly corresponds to TRBD1 (6 bases align). The CDR3 measures 14 amino acids from cysteine to phenylalanine. Just CDR3 DNA is preserved here, 42 bases in frame from base 1. Trimming at the junction amounts to 0 bases on V and 3 bases on J, and the germline ends lie 9 bases apart. The germline V gene (reference sequence) specifies SEHNR as CDR1 and FQNEAQ as CDR2.